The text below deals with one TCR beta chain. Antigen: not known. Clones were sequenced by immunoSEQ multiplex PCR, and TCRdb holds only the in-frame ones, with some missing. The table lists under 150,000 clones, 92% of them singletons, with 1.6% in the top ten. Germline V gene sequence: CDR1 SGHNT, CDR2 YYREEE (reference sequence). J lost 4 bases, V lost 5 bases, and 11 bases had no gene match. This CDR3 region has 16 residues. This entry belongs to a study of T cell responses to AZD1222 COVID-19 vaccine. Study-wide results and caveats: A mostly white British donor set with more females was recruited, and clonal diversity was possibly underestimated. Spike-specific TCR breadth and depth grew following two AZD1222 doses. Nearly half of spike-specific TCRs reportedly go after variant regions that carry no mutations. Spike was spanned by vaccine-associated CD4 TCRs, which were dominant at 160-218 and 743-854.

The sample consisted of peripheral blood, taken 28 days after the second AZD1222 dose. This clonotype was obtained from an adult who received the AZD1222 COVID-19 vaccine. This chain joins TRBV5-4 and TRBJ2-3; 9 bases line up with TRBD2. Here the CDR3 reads CASRRGVAGAPDTQYF. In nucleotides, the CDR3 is TGTGCCAGCAGGCGGGGGGTAGCGGGAGCCCCAGATACGCAGTATTTT.